Below are 23 T cell receptor beta chains sequenced from a single sample in a study of CD8 T cells in Susac syndrome. The authors reverse transcribed about 0.5 to 1 ug RNA with random hexamers. Each CDR3 protein gets one entry after TCRdb re-called the immunoSEQ multiplex PCR reads with MiXCR. The table includes fewer than 200,000 distinct CDR3 sequences, approximately 94% detected once. The material sequenced was CD4+ T cells from PBMCs. The origin of the receptors is a human donor in good health.

The chain joins TRBV14 to TRBJ2-5, with TRBD1 matching 8 bases. Germline V CDR1 and CDR2: SGHDN, FVKESK. This CDR3 is 14 amino acids long. V was pared by 4 bases and J by 7 bases, with 8 bases of the junction left unmatched. CDR3 protein: CASSPNRGSGTQYF. DNA for the CDR3: TGTGCCAGCAGCCCCAACAGGGGGTCGGGGACCCAGTACTTC.

The chain has TRBV2 and TRBJ2-5, with a tentative D call TRBD1 (5 bases). The CDR3 loop spans 11 amino acids. The ends were cut back, 6 bases at V and 9 bases at J, with 11 bases in the middle. CDR1 SNHLY and CDR2 FYNNEI come from the germline V gene. Here the CDR3 DNA reads TGTGCCAGCAGCGACCTAGGGGCCCAGTACTTC. Its protein is CASSDLGAQYF.

The chain recombines TRBV15 with TRBJ1-2; TRBD1 aligns across 11 bases. With 4 bases clipped from V and 7 bases from J, the junction kept 8 bases outside the gene matches. The CDR3 has 15 residues. CDR1 and CDR2 (germline): LNHNV, YYDKDF (reference sequence). CDR3 region: CATSIPGQGVRGYTF. The CDR3 DNA sequence: TGTGCCACCAGCATCCCGGGACAGGGGGTGCGTGGCTACACCTTC.

This sequence joins TRBV19 and TRBJ2-5; 11 nucleotides agree with TRBD1. This CDR3 region has 15 residues. Germline V CDR1 and CDR2: LNHDA, SQIVND (reference sequence). Germline trimming cut 7 bases from V and 5 bases from J; bases unmatched to any gene: 9. DNA for the CDR3: TGTGCCAGTACCATCGGGACAGGGGGTCATGAGACCCAGTACTTC. Encoded protein: CASTIGTGGHETQYF.

The chain joins TRBV19 to TRBJ2-1; 10 nucleotides line up with TRBD2. CDR3 length: 15 residues. Germline values: CDR1 LNHDA, CDR2 SQIVND (reference sequence). V was clipped by 3 bases and J by 8 bases; unmatched bases: 7. The CDR3 reads CASSIRSGGADEQFF. DNA for the CDR3: TGTGCCAGTAGTATCAGGAGCGGGGGGGCCGATGAGCAGTTCTTC.

The genes are TRBV5-6 and TRBJ2-1; 10 bases match TRBD1. The J segment lost 6 bases and the V segment lost 5 bases, leaving 2 bases of the junction unmatched. The CDR3 totals 13 residues. CDR1 is SGHDT, CDR2 YYEEEE, per germline. CDR3 sequence: CASRGTGVNEQFF. The CDR3 DNA reads TGTGCCAGCAGGGGGACAGGGGTCAATGAGCAGTTCTTC.

The gene calls are TRBV29-1 and TRBJ2-2, with 8 positions matching TRBD1. V lost 1 base and J lost 1; bases outside the gene matches: 2. This CDR3 has 15 amino acids. Germline V CDR1 and CDR2: SQVTM, ANQGSEA. DNA for the CDR3: TGCAGCGTTGAAGGAGGACAGGGGAACACCGGGGAGCTGTTTTTT. Protein product: CSVEGGQGNTGELFF.

The chain combines TRBV9 with TRBJ2-1; tentative D call: TRBD2 (6 bases). The CDR3 runs to 13 residues. Trimming took off 3 bases at V and 5 bases at J, with 9 bases between the two ends. Germline-derived CDR1 and CDR2 are SGDLS and YYNGEE. The CDR3, as DNA: TGTGCCAGCAGCGCCGGGACTCACAATGAGCAGTTCTTC. Translated, it gives CASSAGTHNEQFF.

CDR3 protein: CASSLRDSHEAFF. Written as DNA, the CDR3 is TGTGCCAGCAGCCTGAGGGACAGCCACGAAGCTTTCTTT. This chain joins TRBV7-3 and TRBJ1-1, with TRBD1 matching over 7 bases. Germline lookup yields CDR1 SGHTA and CDR2 FQGTGA. The CDR3 totals 13 residues. The V and J ends lost 5 bases and 8 bases, in that order; junction bases with no gene match: 8.

The chain is built from TRBV20-1 and TRBJ1-5; TRBD1 matches 8 bases. With 3 bases clipped from V and 6 bases from J, the junction kept 7 bases outside the gene matches. The CDR3 is 14 amino acids. Germline-derived CDR1 and CDR2 are DFQATT and SNEGSKA (reference sequence). The CDR3 DNA follows: TGCAGTGCTAGCAATGCAGGGGGCGGTCAGCCCCAGCATTTT. Translation: CSASNAGGGQPQHF.

The chain has TRBV7-2 and TRBJ1-1; weak D call: TRBD1 (6 bases). The CDR3 covers 13 residues. The V end lost 1 base, the J end lost 5 bases, and 8 bases lay between the germline ends. Germline-derived CDR1 and CDR2 are SGHTA and FQGNSA. In DNA form, the CDR3 reads TGTGCCAGCAGCTTAGGAACAGGGACTGAAGCTTTCTTT. It encodes CASSLGTGTEAFF.

V is TRBV29-1 and J is TRBJ1-2, with 10 bases aligning to TRBD1. The V and J ends lost 7 bases and 5 bases, in that order; junction bases with no gene match: 10. Per germline, CDR1 SQVTM and CDR2 ANQGSEA. The CDR3 has 14 amino acids. The CDR3 nucleotides read TGCAGCGCCTACCCCTGGACAGGGGGGTATGGCTACACCTTC. Its protein product is CSAYPWTGGYGYTF.

This chain links TRBV27 with TRBJ2-3, with D possibly TRBD1 on 5 matching bases. In germline, CDR1 is MNHEY, CDR2 SMNVEV (reference sequence). CDR3 size: 17 residues. Trimming removed 3 bases at V and 2 bases at J, with 18 bases between. In nucleotides, the CDR3 is TGTGCCAGCAGTTTCTCTCCTTCGGACACCACCACAGATACGCAGTATTTT. This gives the protein CASSFSPSDTTTDTQYF.

The CDR3 is CASSLALGRNEKLFF. DNA of the CDR3: TGTGCCAGCAGCTTAGCGCTGGGCAGGAATGAAAAACTGTTTTTT. The chain joins TRBV7-2 to TRBJ1-4, with no clear D. The germline V gene encodes CDR1 SGHTA and CDR2 FQGNSA. The length of the CDR3 is 15 residues. Trimming stripped 0 bases from V and 5 bases from J, with 10 bases between.

This rearrangement joins TRBV7-6 to TRBJ2-5; D not certain. CDR3 length: 14 residues. Germline CDR1 reads SGHVS; CDR2 reads FNYEAQ. V was trimmed by 5 bases and J by 4 bases, leaving 14 bases between them. In DNA form, the CDR3 reads TGTGCCAGCAGCCCCTCCAGCATTCTAGAGACCCAGTACTTC. It is translated as CASSPSSILETQYF.

This clonotype was observed a few times. This chain joins TRBV4-1 and TRBJ2-5, with 8 bases fitting TRBD2. V was pared by 1 base and J by 4 bases, with 8 bases of the junction left unmatched. Per the germline V gene, CDR1 is MGHRA and CDR2 is YSYEKL. This CDR3 region has 16 residues. CDR3: CASSQGIIAGSETQYF. The CDR3 DNA reads TGCGCCAGCAGCCAAGGAATAATAGCGGGGTCAGAGACCCAGTACTTC.

The chain couples TRBV9 to TRBJ2-7, with 8 bases lining up with TRBD2. CDR1 and CDR2 from the germline V gene are SGDLS and YYNGEE. The CDR3 extends over 14 amino acids. With V trimmed by 2 bases and J by 2 bases, 3 bases remained unmatched. The CDR3 sequence: CASSVGGAAYEQYF. The CDR3 coding sequence is TGTGCCAGCAGCGTCGGGGGGGCGGCCTACGAGCAGTACTTC.

The V gene is TRBV5-6, the J gene TRBJ1-5; D gene unclear. Deletions cut 7 bases from V and 9 bases from J, with 17 bases between. The germline gives CDR1 SGHDT, CDR2 YYEEEE. There are 13 residues in the CDR3. The CDR3 reads CASALRPEMPQHF. CDR3 coding DNA: TGTGCCAGCGCCTTGAGACCCGAAATGCCCCAGCATTTT.

This chain links TRBV15 with TRBJ1-4; a possible D gene is TRBD1 (6 bases). This CDR3 contains 16 residues. The germline CDR1 and CDR2 sequences are LNHNV and YYDKDF (reference sequence). The V end lost 1 base, the J end lost 6 bases, and 15 bases lay between the germline ends. The CDR3 sequence is CATSRAQGSLDEKLFF. For the CDR3, the DNA is TGTGCCACCAGCAGAGCCCAGGGGAGTCTCGATGAAAAACTGTTTTTT.

The chain joins TRBV2 to TRBJ1-3, with D hard to call. Trimming took 4 bases from V and 2 from J, leaving 9 bases between them. Germline lookup yields CDR1 SNHLY and CDR2 FYNNEI. The CDR3 runs 14 residues. CDR3 region: CASSVDRAGNTIYF. CDR3 nucleotide sequence: TGTGCCAGCAGTGTAGACCGAGCTGGAAACACCATATATTTT. The full variable domain, with the rest looked up from reference TRBV2 and TRBJ1-3, is EPEVTQTPSHQVTQMGQEVILRCVPISNHLYFYWYRQILGQKVEFLVSFYNNEISEKSEIFDDQFSVERPDGSNFTLKIRSTKLEDSAMYFCASSVDRAGNTIYFGEGSWLTVV.

This chain joins TRBV7-9 and TRBJ2-7; D is possibly TRBD1 (5 bases). Trimming cost V 1 base and J 2 bases, with 12 bases left between them. Germline loops: CDR1 SEHNR, CDR2 FQNEAQ (reference sequence). This CDR3 is 15 amino acids long. This CDR3 reads CASSLGRQGTYEQYV. The CDR3 DNA sequence: TGTGCCAGCAGCTTAGGACGGCAGGGTACCTACGAGCAGTACGTC.

This clonotype was picked up one time. This chain uses TRBV29-1 with TRBJ1-1; TRBD1 aligns across 8 bases. The CDR3 contains 16 residues. The V segment lost 6 bases and the J segment 3 bases; nucleotides outside the gene matches: 15. Germline V gives CDR1 SQVTM, CDR2 ANQGSEA. The CDR3 loop is CSVDRGELALDTEAFF. CDR3 in DNA: TGCAGCGTCGACAGGGGAGAATTAGCACTGGACACTGAAGCTTTCTTT.

This chain connects TRBV19 to TRBJ1-1, with D maybe TRBD1 (5 bases). This CDR3 has 15 amino acids. V shed 4 bases and J shed 4 bases, with 16 bases lying between them. Germline CDR1 LNHDA, CDR2 SQIVND (reference sequence). The CDR3 is CASSTTVSKGTEAFF. The DNA of the CDR3 is TGTGCCAGTAGTACGACAGTATCGAAGGGCACTGAAGCTTTCTTT.